This paragraph covers one T cell receptor beta chain sequence. The target antigen is unknown. The CDR3 is made up of 13 amino acids. CDR1 is GTSNPN and CDR2 is SVGIG in the germline V gene (reference sequence). V was trimmed by 1 base and J by 7 bases, leaving 8 bases between them. This sample is part of a study of blood T cells in healthy people across ages. Whole-study findings and limits: Diversity of TCR beta per million T cells declined in a roughly linear way with age.

A second PCR of roughly 7 to 11 cycles used a sample-barcoded 5' primer and a J-beta primer mix. Each cDNA molecule, via a template-switch adaptor with 12 random nucleotides, was tagged. TCRdb re-called the 5' RACE reads through MiXCR, storing one row per CDR3 protein. The data contain about 700,000 distinct CDR3 sequences, about 30% of them singletons. The source of this sequence is a woman older than 75 in good health. This sequence joins TRBV30 and TRBJ1-6, with D perhaps matching TRBD1 (6 bases). The sequenced sample consisted of blood. CDR3: CAWSAGQNSPLHF. The CDR3 DNA follows: TGTGCCTGGAGTGCTGGACAGAATTCACCCCTCCACTTT.